This entry is about one T cell receptor beta chain. What it binds is not known. The sample belongs to a study of early T cells in non-severe SARS-CoV-2 infection. Study-level background: Chains from this unsorted whole-blood bulk RNA could not be paired.

Germline loops: CDR1 MNHEY, CDR2 SMNVEV (reference sequence). The CDR3 contains 16 residues. The V segment lost 5 bases and the J segment 6 bases; nucleotides outside the gene matches: 7. Each single cDNA molecule received a unique molecular identifier. TCRdb reprocessed the 5' RACE reads with MiXCR, giving one entry per CDR3 protein. Of roughly 80,000 distinct CDR3 sequences listed, more than 7.5% were seen once; the top ten hold 4.8%. Whole-study results and caveats: VDJdb matching skewed toward anti-spike CD8 responses, missing private and CD4 specificities.

The sequence was collected from an adult who was a healthcare worker with PCR-confirmed SARS-CoV-2 infection or an uninfected control (not recorded which). This sequence joins TRBV27 and TRBJ2-2, with 12 bases fitting TRBD1. What was sequenced was whole blood. The CDR3 is CASSRGTGGRPGELFF. The CDR3 DNA reads TGTGCCAGCAGTAGAGGGACAGGGGGCCGTCCCGGGGAGCTGTTTTTT.